This T cell receptor (beta chain) was sequenced during a study of blood T cell repertoires in COVID-19. Overall study context: The cDNA or gDNA used as material had been derived from T cells, B-cell-depleted T cells, or PBMCs.

Trimming took 0 bases from V and 0 from J, leaving 4 bases between them. Germline loops: CDR1 SGHNT, CDR2 YYREEE (reference sequence). This CDR3 is 14 amino acids long. Authors' methods: Estimated nucleated cell counts came from reference gene primer amplification. The table came from immunoSEQ multiplex PCR; TCRdb's copy has only in-frame clones and leaves some out. For V, J and clone size, that table is used; D and trimming come from the DNA. The table records fewer than 70,000 clones, roughly nine tenths of them present only once. The table lists this clone with a few counts. This TCR was sampled from a man over 45 with active COVID-19. The chain couples TRBV5-4 to TRBJ2-4; D gene unclear. Sequenced input: peripheral blood. This chain's CDR3 is CASSLGVAKNIQYF. DNA of the CDR3: TGTGCCAGCAGCTTGGGAGTAGCCAAAAACATTCAGTACTTC.